A selection of T cell receptor beta chains follows, all from one sample in a study of blood T cell repertoires in COVID-19. Produced via immunoSEQ multiplex PCR; TCRdb's table is partial and in-frame only. Here the sample spans under 200,000 clones, 75% to 90% being singletons. The sample consisted of PBMCs or T cells enriched from blood (not recorded which). The receptor source for this set is a woman aged 55-69 years who had recovered from COVID-19. Both conserved end residues are part of each CDR3. Fields, in order: CDR3 DNA, CDR3 protein, J gene, V gene, D gene, clone size. D genes are given only for firm matches. Size tells how often a clone was seen (once, few, many) or the class of an expanded clone, and some rows leave it out.

CDR3nt: TGTGCCAGCAGCCGGAACACAGGGTTCACTGAAGCTTTCTTT
CDR3aa: CASSRNTGFTEAFF
j_gene: TRBJ1-1
v_gene: TRBV3-1/TRBV3-2
d_gene: NA
abundance: NA

CDR3nt: TGTGCCAGCAGCCAAGGGACAGGGAGCGAGCAGTACTTC
CDR3aa: CASSQGTGSEQYF
j_gene: TRBJ2-7
v_gene: TRBV7-9
d_gene: TRBD1
abundance: few

CDR3nt: TGTGCCAGCAGCCAGGCTGAATGGACAGGGAAGACCTACGAGCAGTACTTC
CDR3aa: CASSQAEWTGKTYEQYF
j_gene: TRBJ2-7
v_gene: TRBV14
d_gene: TRBD1
abundance: NA

CDR3nt: TGTGCCTGGAGTGTAGACCGGAGCTCTGGAAACACCATATATTTT
CDR3aa: CAWSVDRSSGNTIYF
j_gene: TRBJ1-3
v_gene: TRBV30
d_gene: NA
abundance: NA

CDR3nt: TGTGCCAGCAGCGTAGCCAGCGGGGGAAGTATAGAGACCCAGTACTTC
CDR3aa: CASSVASGGSIETQYF
j_gene: TRBJ2-5
v_gene: TRBV9
d_gene: TRBD2
abundance: NA

CDR3nt: TGTGCCAGCAGCACTGGACAGGGACACTCTGGAAACACCATATATTTT
CDR3aa: CASSTGQGHSGNTIYF
j_gene: TRBJ1-3
v_gene: TRBV7-9
d_gene: TRBD1
abundance: NA

CDR3nt: TGTGCCAGCAGCTTATCTATAAACCGGGACAGGGGTGAGACCCAGTACTTC
CDR3aa: CASSLSINRDRGETQYF
j_gene: TRBJ2-5
v_gene: TRBV7-9
d_gene: TRBD1
abundance: once

CDR3nt: TGTGCCAGCACCCACAGGGGAGTAGATACGCAGTATTTT
CDR3aa: CASTHRGVDTQYF
j_gene: TRBJ2-3
v_gene: TRBV7-2
d_gene: TRBD1
abundance: NA

CDR3nt: TGCGCCAGCAGCTTGGGAGGACAGGGCCTCTATGGCTACACCTTC
CDR3aa: CASSLGGQGLYGYTF
j_gene: TRBJ1-2
v_gene: TRBV5-1
d_gene: TRBD1
abundance: NA

CDR3nt: TGTGCCAGCAGCCAAAGATCGGCGGGGAACTATGGCTACACCTTC
CDR3aa: CASSQRSAGNYGYTF
j_gene: TRBJ1-2
v_gene: TRBV3-1/TRBV3-2
d_gene: NA
abundance: NA

CDR3nt: TGTGCCAGCAGGCCCGGGACTAGCGCTTACACAGATACGCAGTATTTT
CDR3aa: CASRPGTSAYTDTQYF
j_gene: TRBJ2-3
v_gene: TRBV2
d_gene: TRBD2
abundance: NA